This TCR beta chain was sequenced during a study of T cells in Graves' hyperthyroidism and ophthalmopathy. The study, taken as a whole, reports: From stable hyperthyroidism, ophthalmopathy was separated by a 13 V-J model.

Graves' hyperthyroidism is called stable when ophthalmopathy does not progress within 18 months. Uncontrolled infection, other autoimmune disease, pregnancy and lactation each barred patients from inclusion. The CDR3 regions of TCR beta were amplified from RNA transcripts. A set of HTBI primers served as the primers for a first-round RT-PCR of the TCR CDR3. TCRdb fed the multiplex PCR reads into MiXCR, producing one record per CDR3 protein. The sample comprises some 270,000 distinct CDR3 sequences, roughly 15% of which are singletons, and roughly 7.9% rests with the top ten. Worth noting for this clonotype: Antigen specificity is unknown.

The TCR sequence derives from a woman in her forties with Graves' hyperthyroidism. Sequencing was done on a sample of blood.

CDR3 loop: CASQITASIYGYTF. CDR3 DNA sequence: TGTGCCAGTCAGATTACAGCCTCAATCTATGGCTACACCTTC. The V call is TRBV19, the J call TRBJ1-2; no firm D call. The CDR3 length is 14 residues. Germline CDR1 is LNHDA and CDR2 is SQIVND (reference sequence). Trimming shortened V by 8 bases and J by 4 bases, and 17 bases separated the two germline ends. Full variable domain (outside the CDR3, taken from reference TRBV19 and TRBJ1-2): DGGITQSPKYLFRKEGQNVTLSCEQNLNHDAMYWYRQDPGQGLRLIYYSQIVNDFQKGDIAEGYSVSREKKESFPLTVTSAQKNPTAFYLCASQITASIYGYTFGSGTRLTVV.